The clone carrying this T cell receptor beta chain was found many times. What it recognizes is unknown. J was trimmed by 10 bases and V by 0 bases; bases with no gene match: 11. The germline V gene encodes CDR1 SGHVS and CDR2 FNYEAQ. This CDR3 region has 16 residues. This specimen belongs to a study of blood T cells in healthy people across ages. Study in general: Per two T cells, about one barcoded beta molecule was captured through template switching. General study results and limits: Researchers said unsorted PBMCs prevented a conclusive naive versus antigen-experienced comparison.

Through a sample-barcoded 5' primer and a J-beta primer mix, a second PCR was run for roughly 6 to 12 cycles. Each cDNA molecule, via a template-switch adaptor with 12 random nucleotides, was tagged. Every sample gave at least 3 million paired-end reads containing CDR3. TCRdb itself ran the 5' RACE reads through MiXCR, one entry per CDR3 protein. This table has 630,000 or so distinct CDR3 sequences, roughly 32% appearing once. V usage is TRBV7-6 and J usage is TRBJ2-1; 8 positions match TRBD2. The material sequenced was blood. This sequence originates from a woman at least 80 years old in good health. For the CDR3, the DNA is TGTGCCAGCAGCTTAGCTCGGGGGGGGCTGAATCAGGAGCAGTTCTTC. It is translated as CASSLARGGLNQEQFF.